Listed here are 21 T cell receptor beta chains from one sample, sequenced in a study of quantifying T cell responses using KT2 cells. For the study at large: RNA was reverse transcribed with TCR alpha and beta constant-region primers.

An oligo carrying a UMI was ligated to the cDNA 3' end. An equimolar mix of RC1.1 and RC1.2 primed the beta chain across TRBC1 and TRBC2. In TCRdb, the UMI-ligation and nested PCR reads were re-called with MiXCR into one record per CDR3 protein. This table holds over 55,000 distinct CDR3 sequences, roughly 12% found once. What was sequenced was PBMCs spiked with cells of the T cell clone KT2. All receptors derive from a human donor.

The V and J genes are TRBV2 and TRBJ2-5; perhaps TRBD2 as D (7 bases). Trimming left V 7 bases short and J 3 bases short, with 15 bases between. The CDR3 runs to 14 residues. CDR1 and CDR2 (germline): SNHLY, FYNNEI. The CDR3 is CASKSLGGEETQYF. The CDR3 DNA reads as TGTGCCAGCAAGTCGTTAGGGGGGGAAGAGACCCAGTACTTC. The full variable domain, in which reference TRBV2 and TRBJ2-5 provide the parts outside the CDR3, is EPEVTQTPSHQVTQMGQEVILRCVPISNHLYFYWYRQILGQKVEFLVSFYNNEISEKSEIFDDQFSVERPDGSNFTLKIRSTKLEDSAMYFCASKSLGGEETQYFGPGTRLLVL.

The sample holds a few counts of this clonotype. The CDR3 nucleotides are TGTGCCAGCAGCCAACGGACAGGGCTGGGTGAAGCTTTCTTT. The encoded protein is CASSQRTGLGEAFF. V and J are TRBV5-4 and TRBJ1-1; 8 nucleotides agree with TRBD1. The CDR3 contains 14 residues. The junction had 9 bases not matched to a gene; V was cut back by 4 bases and J by 7 bases. Germline loops: CDR1 SGHNT, CDR2 YYREEE (reference sequence).

This clonotype was counted a few times. The chain is built from TRBV19 and TRBJ2-3, with TRBD2 identical over 9 bases. The V segment lost 11 bases and the J segment 2 bases; nucleotides outside the gene matches: 8. CDR1 and CDR2 from the germline V gene are LNHDA and SQIVND (reference sequence). This CDR3 is built from 14 residues. CDR3 amino acids: CAAATSGSTDTQYF. CDR3 in DNA: TGTGCCGCCGCGACTAGCGGTTCCACAGATACGCAGTATTTT.

The chain is built from TRBV20-1 and TRBJ2-1; no definite D call. Germline-derived CDR1 and CDR2 are DFQATT and SNEGSKA (reference sequence). The CDR3 extends over 13 amino acids. The ends were cut back, 0 bases at V and 10 bases at J, with 13 bases in the middle. The CDR3 loop reads CSARDRPVNEQFF. The CDR3 nucleotides read TGCAGTGCTAGAGATCGACCGGTCAACGAGCAGTTCTTC.

This clonotype turned up a few times. The V gene is TRBV20-1, the J gene TRBJ2-2; D is uncertain. The CDR3 covers 15 residues. Trimming shortened V by 2 bases and J by 5 bases, and 15 bases separated the two germline ends. CDR1 DFQATT and CDR2 SNEGSKA come from the germline V gene (reference sequence). CDR3: CSARTRFLETGELFF. CDR3 coding DNA: TGCAGTGCTAGAACGAGATTCCTAGAAACCGGGGAGCTGTTTTTT.

As regards this clonotype: The junction shows a germline mismatch at one end, possibly a read error. J is TRBJ2-2 and V is TRBV29-1, with 7 bases fitting TRBD1. CDR3 size: 14 residues. Germline V lookup: CDR1 SQVTM, CDR2 ANQGSEA. The chain's CDR3 is CSAEGQTNTGVLFF. The CDR3 DNA sequence: TGCAGCGCAGAGGGACAGACTAACACCGGGGTGCTGTTTTTT.

Concerning this clonotype itself: An end of the junction differs from the germline gene, which may be a read error. The CDR3 loop is CVSSGGATDTQYF. CDR3 sequence (DNA): TGTGTCAGCAGTGGGGGAGCCACAGATACGCAGTATTTT. The rearrangement links TRBV6-4 to TRBJ2-3; D may match TRBD1 or TRBD2 (5 bases each). Germline assignment: CDR1 MRHNA and CDR2 SNTAGT. The CDR3 length is 13 residues.

This clonotype was counted ten times or more. The V gene is TRBV5-8, the J gene TRBJ2-3; 12 nucleotides agree with TRBD2. The CDR3 runs 18 residues. Germline CDR1 reads SGHTS; CDR2 reads YDEGEE. V shed 0 bases, J shed 3 bases, and the junction held 8 bases outside the gene matches. DNA for the CDR3: TGTGCCAGCAGCTTGGCTTTCACTAGCGGGGGGCGTACAGATACGCAGTATTTT. Translating gives CASSLAFTSGGRTDTQYF.

This clonotype was counted between two and nine times. V gene TRBV7-2 combines with J gene TRBJ2-2, with D maybe TRBD2 (6 bases). This CDR3 spans 16 amino acids. V shed 0 bases and J shed 6 bases, with 14 bases lying between them. CDR1 is SGHTA and CDR2 is FQGNSA in the germline V gene. In DNA form, the CDR3 reads TGTGCCAGCAGCTTAGCGCGGGGTAACGGGGCCGGGGAGCTGTTTTTT. Encoded protein: CASSLARGNGAGELFF.

This clonotype was counted a few times. This chain uses TRBV20-1 with TRBJ2-5; possible D gene TRBD1, 6 bases. V was clipped by 8 bases and J by 2 bases, with 9 bases between them. The CDR3 is made up of 11 amino acids. The germline gives CDR1 DFQATT, CDR2 SNEGSKA (reference sequence). CDR3 DNA: TGCAGTTCCCAGGGGCAAGAGACCCAGTACTTC. Translating gives CSSQGQETQYF.

V usage is TRBV15 and J usage is TRBJ2-6; maybe TRBD2 (6 bases). The CDR3 totals 15 residues. V was pared by 5 bases and J by 4 bases, with 12 bases between. CDR1 is LNHNV, CDR2 YYDKDF, per germline (reference sequence). CDR3 protein: CATSDPGDGANVLTF. The CDR3 DNA is TGTGCCACCAGCGATCCGGGGGACGGGGCCAACGTCCTGACTTTC.

The rearrangement links TRBV6-9 to TRBJ2-5, with D perhaps TRBD1 or TRBD2 (5 bases each). V lost 10 bases and J 5 bases, leaving 14 bases between the germline ends. The CDR3 runs to 12 residues. The V gene's germline CDR1 is MNHGY and CDR2 SVAAGI. The DNA for the CDR3 is TGTGCCAACGGGACCCCTCAGGAGACCCAGTACTTC. As protein: CANGTPQETQYF.

This clonotype was observed a handful of times. V is TRBV21-1 and J is TRBJ2-1; the D call TRBD1 from the table was never checked on the DNA. TRBV21-1 is described as a pseudogene. The length of the CDR3 is 11 residues. The chain's CDR3 is CASTLVTEQFF. The CDR3 nucleotides are TGTGCCAGCACCCTTGTCACAGAGCAGTTCTTC.

The chain has TRBV29-1 and TRBJ1-4; no clear D gene. Germline V gene data show CDR1 as SQVTM and CDR2 as ANQGSEA. Deletions cut 7 bases from V and 7 bases from J, with 19 bases between. The CDR3 has 14 residues. The CDR3 loop is CSARALGIAEKLFF. CDR3 DNA: TGCAGCGCACGGGCCCTGGGGATCGCTGAAAAACTGTTTTTT.

This clonotype was seen ten or more times. The rearrangement links TRBV5-1 to TRBJ2-7; TRBD2 matches 11 bases. The V gene end was trimmed by 4 bases and the J gene end by 2 bases; junction bases not matched to a gene: 5. This CDR3 is 15 amino acids long. Germline V gene lookup returns CDR1 SGHRS and CDR2 YFSETQ. In nucleotides, the CDR3 is TGCGCCAGCAGCCTGGGGACTAGCGGTACCTACGAGCAGTACTTC. Encoded protein: CASSLGTSGTYEQYF.

This clonotype was counted a few times. V is TRBV5-1 and J is TRBJ1-1, with D maybe TRBD1 (5 bases). The CDR3 runs to 14 residues. Germline V gene lookup returns CDR1 SGHRS and CDR2 YFSETQ. V lost 0 bases, J lost 5 bases, and 11 bases lay in between. This CDR3 is CASSLGGGRTEAFF. CDR3 DNA: TGCGCCAGCAGCTTGGGGGGGGGAAGGACTGAAGCTTTCTTT.

This clonotype turned up a few times. The chain carries TRBV20-1 and TRBJ1-5; D gene ambiguous. The CDR3 has 15 residues. The germline CDR1 and CDR2 sequences are DFQATT and SNEGSKA (reference sequence). V lost 3 bases and J lost 0, with 12 bases in between. In DNA form, the CDR3 reads TGCAGTGCTAGTGTATGGGGTTATAGCAATCAGCCCCAGCATTTT. It yields the protein CSASVWGYSNQPQHF.

This clonotype was detected many times. CDR3 in amino acids: CASSLFGPWNTGELFF. CDR3 coding DNA: TGTGCCAGCAGTTTATTCGGCCCCTGGAACACCGGGGAGCTGTTTTTT. This chain uses TRBV27 with TRBJ2-2; D remains ambiguous. This CDR3 spans 16 amino acids. Germline loops: CDR1 MNHEY, CDR2 SMNVEV (reference sequence). V dropped 1 base and J dropped 1 base, with 10 bases sitting between them.

This clonotype was counted between two and nine times. V usage is TRBV2 and J usage is TRBJ1-3; no clear D. The CDR3 runs 14 residues. Germline values: CDR1 SNHLY, CDR2 FYNNEI. V lost 4 bases to trimming and J lost 0 bases, with 7 bases between them. CDR3 sequence reads: CASSVMGSGNTIYF. CDR3 DNA sequence: TGTGCCAGCAGTGTTATGGGCTCTGGAAACACCATATATTTT.

The rearrangement uses TRBV18 and TRBJ2-7; perhaps TRBD1 as D (6 bases). Trimming removed 3 bases from V and 0 bases from J, with 24 bases in between. Per germline, CDR1 KGHSH and CDR2 LQKENI. The CDR3 sequence is 19 residues long. The CDR3 sequence is CASSPIVYITGPSSYEQYF. Here the CDR3 DNA reads TGTGCCAGCTCACCTATCGTTTATATAACAGGGCCGAGCTCCTACGAGCAGTACTTC.

This rearrangement joins TRBV29-1 to TRBJ1-1, with D unclear. Trimming shortened V by 1 base and J by 8 bases, and 14 bases separated the two germline ends. Germline V gives CDR1 SQVTM, CDR2 ANQGSEA. The CDR3 is 13 amino acids. CDR3 DNA: TGCAGCGTTGAAGGAGGCTCGGGCACGGAAGCTTTCTTT. Its protein is CSVEGGSGTEAFF.